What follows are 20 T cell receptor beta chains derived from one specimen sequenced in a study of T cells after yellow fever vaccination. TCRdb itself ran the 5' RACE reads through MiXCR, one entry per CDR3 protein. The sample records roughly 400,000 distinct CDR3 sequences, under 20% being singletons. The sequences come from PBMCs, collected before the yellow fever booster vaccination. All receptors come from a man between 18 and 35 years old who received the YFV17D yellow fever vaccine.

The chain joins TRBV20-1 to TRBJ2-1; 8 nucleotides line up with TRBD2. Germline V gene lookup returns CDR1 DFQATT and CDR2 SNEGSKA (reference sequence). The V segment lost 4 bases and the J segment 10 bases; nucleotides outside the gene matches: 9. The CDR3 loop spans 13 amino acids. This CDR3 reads CSATPGGPYEQFF. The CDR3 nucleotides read TGCAGTGCTACTCCGGGGGGGCCATACGAGCAGTTCTTC.

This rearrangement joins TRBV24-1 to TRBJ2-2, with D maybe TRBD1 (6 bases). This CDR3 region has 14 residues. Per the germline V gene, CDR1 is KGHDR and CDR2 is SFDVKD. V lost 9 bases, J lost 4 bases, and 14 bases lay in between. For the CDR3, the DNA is TGTGCCACCGAACAGGGTATCAGCACCGGGGAGCTGTTTTTT. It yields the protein CATEQGISTGELFF.

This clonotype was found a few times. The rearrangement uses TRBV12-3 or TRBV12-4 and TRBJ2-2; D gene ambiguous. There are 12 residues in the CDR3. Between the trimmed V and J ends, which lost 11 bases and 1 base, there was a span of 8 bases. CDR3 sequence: CAGKGNTGELFF. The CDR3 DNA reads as TGTGCCGGAAAAGGGAACACCGGGGAGCTGTTTTTT.

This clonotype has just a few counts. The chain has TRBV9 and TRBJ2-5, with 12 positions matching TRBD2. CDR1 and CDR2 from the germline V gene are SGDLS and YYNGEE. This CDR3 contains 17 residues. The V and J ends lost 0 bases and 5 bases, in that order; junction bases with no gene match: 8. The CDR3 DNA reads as TGTGCCAGCAGCGTAGGGACTAGCGGGGACATCCGGGAGACCCAGTACTTC. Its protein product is CASSVGTSGDIRETQYF.

The CDR3 sequence is CATSRDTGSYEQYV. The DNA for the CDR3 is TGTGCCACCAGCAGAGACACAGGGTCCTACGAGCAGTACGTC. The chain employs TRBV15 and TRBJ2-7; TRBD1 might be the D (6 bases). CDR1 is LNHNV, CDR2 YYDKDF, per germline (reference sequence). V lost 0 bases to trimming and J lost 1 base, with 7 bases between them. CDR3 length: 14 residues.

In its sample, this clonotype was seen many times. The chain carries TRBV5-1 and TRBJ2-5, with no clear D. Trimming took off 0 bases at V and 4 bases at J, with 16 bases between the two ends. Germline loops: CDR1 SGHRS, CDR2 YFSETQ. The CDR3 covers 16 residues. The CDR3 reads CASSLDPGQKGETQYF. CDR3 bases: TGCGCCAGCAGCTTGGATCCCGGCCAGAAGGGAGAGACCCAGTACTTC.

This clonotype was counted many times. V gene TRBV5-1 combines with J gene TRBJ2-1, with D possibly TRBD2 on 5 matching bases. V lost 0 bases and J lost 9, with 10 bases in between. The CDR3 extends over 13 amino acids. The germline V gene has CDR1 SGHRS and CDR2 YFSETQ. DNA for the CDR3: TGCGCCAGCAGCTTGGTACCTGCGGGTGAGCAGTTCTTC. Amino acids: CASSLVPAGEQFF.

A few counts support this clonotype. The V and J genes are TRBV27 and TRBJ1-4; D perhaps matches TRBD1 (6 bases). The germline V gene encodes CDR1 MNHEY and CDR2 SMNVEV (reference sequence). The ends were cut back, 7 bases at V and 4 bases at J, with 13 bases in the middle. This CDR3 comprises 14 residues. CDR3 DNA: TGTGCCAGCAAGTTGGGACACCATAATGAAAAACTGTTTTTT. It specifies CASKLGHHNEKLFF.

CDR3 residues: CASSPPTTSHEQFF. DNA of the CDR3: TGTGCCAGCTCACCACCGACTACTTCGCATGAGCAGTTCTTC. V gene TRBV18 combines with J gene TRBJ2-1; D is perhaps TRBD2 (5 bases). CDR1 and CDR2 (germline): KGHSH, LQKENI. The CDR3 totals 14 residues. V lost 0 bases, J lost 8 bases, and 11 bases lay in between.

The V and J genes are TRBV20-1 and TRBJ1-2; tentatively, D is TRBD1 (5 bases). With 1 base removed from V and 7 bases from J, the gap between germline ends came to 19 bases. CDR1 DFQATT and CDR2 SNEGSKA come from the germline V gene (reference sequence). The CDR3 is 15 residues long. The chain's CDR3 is CSARGESGTLRGYTF. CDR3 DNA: TGCAGTGCTAGAGGGGAGTCCGGGACTTTGCGTGGCTACACCTTC.

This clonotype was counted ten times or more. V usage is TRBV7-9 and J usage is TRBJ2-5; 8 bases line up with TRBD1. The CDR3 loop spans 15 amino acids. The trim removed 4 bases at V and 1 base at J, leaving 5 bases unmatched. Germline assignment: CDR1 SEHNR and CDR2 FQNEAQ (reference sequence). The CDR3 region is CASSYSGTGQETQYF. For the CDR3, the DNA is TGTGCCAGCAGCTACTCCGGGACAGGCCAAGAGACCCAGTACTTC.

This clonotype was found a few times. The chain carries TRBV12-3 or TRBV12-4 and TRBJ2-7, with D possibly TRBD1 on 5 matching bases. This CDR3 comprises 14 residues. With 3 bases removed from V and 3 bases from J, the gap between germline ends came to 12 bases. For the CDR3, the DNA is TGTGCCAGCAGTTTCGGGCGCAGGGACTACGAGCAGTACTTC. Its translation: CASSFGRRDYEQYF.

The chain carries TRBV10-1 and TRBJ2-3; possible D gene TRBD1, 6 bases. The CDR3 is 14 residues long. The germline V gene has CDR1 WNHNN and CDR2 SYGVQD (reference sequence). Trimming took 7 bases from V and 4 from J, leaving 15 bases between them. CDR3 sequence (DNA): TGCGCCAGCACCCGGGACACGACTGCAGATACGCAGTATTTT. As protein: CASTRDTTADTQYF.

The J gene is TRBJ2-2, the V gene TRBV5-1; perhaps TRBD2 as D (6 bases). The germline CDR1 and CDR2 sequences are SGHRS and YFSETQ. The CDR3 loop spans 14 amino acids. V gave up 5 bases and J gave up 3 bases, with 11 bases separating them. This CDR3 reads CASRVTGDTGELFF. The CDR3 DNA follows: TGCGCCAGCAGGGTTACGGGGGACACCGGGGAGCTGTTTTTT.

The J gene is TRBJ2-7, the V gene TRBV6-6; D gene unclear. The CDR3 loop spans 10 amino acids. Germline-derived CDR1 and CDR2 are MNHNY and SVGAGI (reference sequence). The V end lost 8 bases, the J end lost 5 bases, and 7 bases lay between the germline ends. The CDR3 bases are TGTGCCAGCGCCCGGGACGAGCAGTACTTC. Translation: CASARDEQYF.

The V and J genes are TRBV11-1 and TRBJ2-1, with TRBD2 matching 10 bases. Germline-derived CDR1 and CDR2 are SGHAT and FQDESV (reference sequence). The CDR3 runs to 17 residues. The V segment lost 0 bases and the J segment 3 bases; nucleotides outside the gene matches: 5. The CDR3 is CASSLAPAGGFYNEQFF. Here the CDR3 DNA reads TGTGCCAGCAGCTTAGCTCCAGCGGGGGGGTTCTACAATGAGCAGTTCTTC.

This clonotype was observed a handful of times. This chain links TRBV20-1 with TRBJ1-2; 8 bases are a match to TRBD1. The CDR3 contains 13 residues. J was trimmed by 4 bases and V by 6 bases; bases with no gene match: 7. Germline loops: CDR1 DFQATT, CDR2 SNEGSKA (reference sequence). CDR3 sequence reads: CSAASGGFYGYTF. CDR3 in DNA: TGCAGTGCCGCCTCAGGGGGCTTCTATGGCTACACCTTC.

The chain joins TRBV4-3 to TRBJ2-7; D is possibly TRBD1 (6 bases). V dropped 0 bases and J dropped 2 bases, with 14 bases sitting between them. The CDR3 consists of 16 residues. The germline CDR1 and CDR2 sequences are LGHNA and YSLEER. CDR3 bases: TGCGCCAGCAGCCAAGATCCCGGACAGTCCGCCTACGAGCAGTACGTC. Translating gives CASSQDPGQSAYEQYV.

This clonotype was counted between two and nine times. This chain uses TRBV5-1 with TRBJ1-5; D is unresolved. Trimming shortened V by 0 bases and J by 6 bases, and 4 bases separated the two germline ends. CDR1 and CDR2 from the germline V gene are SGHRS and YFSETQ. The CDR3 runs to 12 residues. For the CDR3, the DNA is TGCGCCAGCAGCTTGGACCTTCAGCCCCAGCATTTT. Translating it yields CASSLDLQPQHF.

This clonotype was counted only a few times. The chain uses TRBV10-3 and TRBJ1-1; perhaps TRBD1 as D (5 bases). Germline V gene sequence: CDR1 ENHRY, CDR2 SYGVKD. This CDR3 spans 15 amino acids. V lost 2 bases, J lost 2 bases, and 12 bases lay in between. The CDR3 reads CAISEGATPNTEAFF. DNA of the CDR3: TGTGCCATCAGTGAGGGGGCGACACCCAACACTGAAGCTTTCTTT.